The T cell receptor beta chain described here comes from a study of T cells in Graves' hyperthyroidism and ophthalmopathy. RNA transcripts provided the source from which TCR beta CDR3 regions were amplified. HTBI primers drove first-round RT-PCR of the TCR CDR3. TCRdb reprocessed the multiplex PCR reads via MiXCR and lists one record per CDR3 protein. Found here are approximately 600,000 distinct CDR3 sequences, 15% to 20% of them singletons; the top ten hold 3.5% to 4%. Many counts were recorded for this clonotype. Exclusion of a patient resulted from uncontrolled infection, other autoimmune disease, pregnancy or lactation. Sequencing was carried out using blood. The receptor's source is a woman younger than 45 with Graves' hyperthyroidism.

CDR3 sequence (DNA): TGTGCCAGCAGTGGGGAAAGTCTAGCTGACAATGAGCAGTTCTTC. The encoded protein is CASSGESLADNEQFF. The chain links TRBV2 to TRBJ2-1, with D possibly matching TRBD2 (5 bases). Deletions cut 4 bases from V and 5 bases from J, with 15 bases between. CDR1 is SNHLY, CDR2 FYNNEI, per germline. The CDR3 consists of 15 residues.